This note documents a single T cell receptor (beta chain) sequence. A single count supports this clone. The antigen this receptor binds is unknown. No much larger clone is present one base from it, and per-base qualities are unavailable. TCRbeta CDR3 regions were amplified from genomic DNA using the immunoSEQ Assay, a bias-controlled multiplex PCR. Per the original workflow: The number of nucleated cells in each sample was estimated from the amplification of reference gene primers within the assay. To quantify the absolute abundance of each unique TCRbeta CDR3 rearrangement, sequence reads were collapsed and filtered. For each sample, productive Simpson clonality was calculated by taking the square root of Simpson's diversity index across productive rearrangements. In TCRdb, the immuneACCESS table is reduced to in-frame sequences with V and J assigned. These tables do not hold every clone; where another copy was compared, an unresolved V gene accounts for under half, and the others remain unexplained. V and J calls and clone size are those listed in that table; D and trimming were worked out from the DNA. The sample contains approximately 140,000 clones, 88% of them found a single time. The biggest ten clones account for around 2.3% of the sample.

The CDR3 spans 12 residues, from the cysteine through the phenylalanine. Here the CDR3 DNA is all that survives: 36 bases in frame from base 1. The germline V gene (reference sequence) provides CDR1 SEHNR and CDR2 FQNEAQ. V is cut by 5 bases and J by 6 bases, and the space between the germline ends is 9 bases. The sample originates from a study of blood T cell repertoires in COVID-19 (dated by TCRdb to the early 2020s). Regarding the complete study: The collaborator samples originated in the United States, Italy and Spain and spanned the acute and convalescent phases of COVID-19. Deeply sampled blood TCRbeta repertoires from subjects exposed to, actively infected with, or recovered from COVID-19 were included in the dataset. Where available, HLA class I and class II types were taken from metadata supplied by the sample provider and were not determined by assay-based typing. The prospective study material was composed of cDNA or gDNA derived from T cells, B-cell-depleted T cells, or PBMCs. Samples were obtained from the ongoing ImmuneRACE study (first 160 participants) and from 950 to 1,500 subjects provided by 6 global collaborators. A freely available public database, intended as a resource for researchers studying the immune response to SARS-CoV-2, is where the repertoires were released. Nearly every sample came with metadata listing a de-identified subject ID, COVID-19 status, age in years and sex.

Results and caveats for the whole study, not just this receptor: How much clinical and demographic metadata was included differed by source and by participant, and the metadata was provided uncurated.

One collaborating source in Seattle enrolled patients during active infection and followed them longitudinally through the course of disease. The collaborating institutions used their own protocols to collect whole blood in K2EDTA tubes. For TCRbeta analysis, collaborator samples were shipped as frozen whole blood, as isolated PBMCs, or as DNA extracted from either sample type. Sequencing was carried out using peripheral blood. The origin of this receptor is a human donor with COVID-19, enrolled during active disease. The donor label of this sample is uncertain. The sequence links TRBV7-9 to TRBJ2-3, with the D gene not clear enough to name. For the CDR3, the sequence is CASSQFGDTQYF. The sequenced DNA: TGTGCCAGCAGCCAGTTCGGGGATACGCAGTATTTT.